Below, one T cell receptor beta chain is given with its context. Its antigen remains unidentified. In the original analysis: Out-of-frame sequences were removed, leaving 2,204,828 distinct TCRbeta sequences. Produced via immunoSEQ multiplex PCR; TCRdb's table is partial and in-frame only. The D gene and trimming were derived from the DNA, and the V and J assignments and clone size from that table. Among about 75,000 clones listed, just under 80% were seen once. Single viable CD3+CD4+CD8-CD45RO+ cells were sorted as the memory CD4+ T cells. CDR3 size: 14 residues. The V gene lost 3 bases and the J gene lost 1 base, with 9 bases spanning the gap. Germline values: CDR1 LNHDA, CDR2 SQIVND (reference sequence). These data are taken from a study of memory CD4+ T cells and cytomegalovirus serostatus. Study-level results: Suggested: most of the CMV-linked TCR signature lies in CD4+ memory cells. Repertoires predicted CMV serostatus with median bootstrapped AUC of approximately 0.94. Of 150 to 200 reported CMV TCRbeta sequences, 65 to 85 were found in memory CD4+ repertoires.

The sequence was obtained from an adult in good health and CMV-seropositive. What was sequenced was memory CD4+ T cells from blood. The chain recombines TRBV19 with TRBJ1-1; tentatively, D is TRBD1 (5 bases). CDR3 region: CASSISTENTEAFF. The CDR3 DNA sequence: TGTGCCAGTAGTATTTCGACAGAGAACACTGAAGCTTTCTTT.